This TCR beta chain was profiled in a study of blood T cell repertoires in COVID-19 (dated by TCRdb to 2018 to 2021). Regarding the research as a whole: Collaborator samples came from the United States, Italy and Spain and covered acute and convalescent phases of COVID-19. The samples were drawn from the first 160 participants of the ongoing ImmuneRACE study and from over a thousand subjects provided by 6 global collaborators. Sample metadata almost always included a de-identified subject ID, COVID-19 status, age in years and sex. The dataset comprised deeply sampled blood TCRbeta repertoires from subjects exposed to, actively infected with, or recovered from COVID-19. The repertoires were released in a freely available public database intended as a resource for research on the immune response to SARS-CoV-2. Where available, HLA class I and class II types were obtained from metadata supplied by the sample provider rather than from assay-based typing. The prospective study material was composed of cDNA or gDNA derived from T cells, B-cell-depleted T cells, or PBMCs.

TCRbeta CDR3 regions were amplified from genomic DNA by means of the immunoSEQ Assay, a bias-controlled multiplex PCR. Turning to the authors' computational methods: Nucleated cell counts per sample were estimated from amplification of reference gene primers within the assay. Sequence reads were collapsed and filtered to measure the absolute abundance of every unique TCRbeta CDR3 rearrangement. For each sample, productive Simpson clonality was calculated as the square root of Simpson's diversity index across productive rearrangements. TCRdb stores this immuneACCESS table with in-frame sequences only. Part of the clones is absent; in the studies checked, under half of the shortfall reflects unresolved V genes, and no reason is known for the rest. V and J calls plus clone size are reproduced from that table; the DNA served to infer D and trimming. Present in this sample are over 75,000 clones, 85% to 95% of which were seen just once. Around 1.6% of the sample is held by the ten biggest clonotypes.

Worth noting for this clone: This clone's antigen is unknown. Per-base qualities were not stored, and no clone one base away is much larger.

Overall study outcomes, separate from this receptor: The amount of clinical and demographic metadata varied by source and participant and was provided uncurated.

Each collaborating institution followed its own protocols to collect whole blood in K2EDTA tubes. Collaborator samples were shipped for TCRbeta analysis as frozen whole blood, isolated PBMCs, or DNA extracted from either sample type. The material sequenced was peripheral blood. The sequence derives from a man aged 60 to 75 with acute or convalescent COVID-19.

The CDR3 is CASSQGASPDTQYF. The nucleotides are TGTGCCAGCAGCCAGGGGGCGTCCCCAGATACGCAGTATTTT. This sequence uses TRBV4-2 and TRBJ2-3, and the D gene may be TRBD1, 6 bases matching. The CDR3, cysteine through phenylalanine, is 14 amino acids long. The only DNA kept is the CDR3, 42 bases in frame from the first base. The junction carries 11 bases between V and J, which are trimmed by 3 bases and 4 bases respectively. Reading the germline V gene gives CDR1 LGHNA and CDR2 YNFKEQ.